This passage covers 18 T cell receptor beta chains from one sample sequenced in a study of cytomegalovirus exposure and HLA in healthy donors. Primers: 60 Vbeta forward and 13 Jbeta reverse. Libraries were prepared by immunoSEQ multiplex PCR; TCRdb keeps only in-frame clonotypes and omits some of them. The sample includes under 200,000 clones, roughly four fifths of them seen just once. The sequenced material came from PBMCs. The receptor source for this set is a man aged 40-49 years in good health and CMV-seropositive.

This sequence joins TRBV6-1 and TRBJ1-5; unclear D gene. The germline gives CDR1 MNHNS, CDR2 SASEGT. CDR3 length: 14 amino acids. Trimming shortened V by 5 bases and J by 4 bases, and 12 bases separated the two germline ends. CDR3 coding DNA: TGTGCCAGCAGTACGGGTCCCTATAATCAGCCCCAGCATTTT. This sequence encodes CASSTGPYNQPQHF.

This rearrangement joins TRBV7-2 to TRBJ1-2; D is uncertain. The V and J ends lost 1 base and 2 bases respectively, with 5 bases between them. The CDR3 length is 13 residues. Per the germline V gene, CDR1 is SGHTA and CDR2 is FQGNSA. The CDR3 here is CASSLDSNYGYTF. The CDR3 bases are TGTGCCAGCAGCTTAGACTCCAACTATGGCTACACCTTC. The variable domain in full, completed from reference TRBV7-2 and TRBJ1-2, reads GAGVSQSPSNKVTEKGKDVELRCDPISGHTALYWYRQSLGQGLEFLIYFQGNSAPDKSGLPSDRFSAERTGGSVSTLTIQRTQQEDSAVYLCASSLDSNYGYTFGSGTRLTVV.

In DNA, the CDR3 is TGCGCCAGCAGCCGCGGGCAACGGGATGAGCAGTTCTTC. Translation: CASSRGQRDEQFF. The chain uses TRBV5-1 and TRBJ2-1; D possibly corresponds to TRBD2 (5 bases). Germline V gene sequence: CDR1 SGHRS, CDR2 YFSETQ. The CDR3 length is 13 residues. Trimming took 4 bases from V and 8 from J, leaving 13 bases between them.

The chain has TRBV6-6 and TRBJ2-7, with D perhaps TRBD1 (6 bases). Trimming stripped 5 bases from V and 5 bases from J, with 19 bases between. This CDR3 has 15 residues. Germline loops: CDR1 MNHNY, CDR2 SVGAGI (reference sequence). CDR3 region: CASSTLQGVGHEQYF. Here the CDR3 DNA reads TGTGCCAGCAGTACCCTACAGGGAGTGGGCCACGAGCAGTACTTC.

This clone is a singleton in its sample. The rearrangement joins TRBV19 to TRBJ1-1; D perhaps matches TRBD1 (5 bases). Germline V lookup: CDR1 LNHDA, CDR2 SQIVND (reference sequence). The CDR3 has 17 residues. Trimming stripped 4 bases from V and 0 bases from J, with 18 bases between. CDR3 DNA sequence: TGTGCCAGTAGTACAAAACCGGGACTTCTGATGAACACTGAAGCTTTCTTT. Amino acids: CASSTKPGLLMNTEAFF.

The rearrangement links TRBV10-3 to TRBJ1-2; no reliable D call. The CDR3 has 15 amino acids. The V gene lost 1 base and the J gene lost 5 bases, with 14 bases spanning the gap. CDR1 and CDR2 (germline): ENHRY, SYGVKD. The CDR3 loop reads CAISELGGQIYGYTF. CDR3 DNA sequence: TGTGCCATCAGTGAGTTGGGAGGGCAAATTTATGGCTACACCTTC.

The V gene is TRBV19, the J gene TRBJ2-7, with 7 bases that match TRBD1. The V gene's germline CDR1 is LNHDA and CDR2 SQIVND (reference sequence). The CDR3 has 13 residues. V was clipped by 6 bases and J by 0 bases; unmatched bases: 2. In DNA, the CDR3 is TGTGCCAGTAGGTCAGGGGGCTCCTACGAGCAGTACTTC. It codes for CASRSGGSYEQYF.

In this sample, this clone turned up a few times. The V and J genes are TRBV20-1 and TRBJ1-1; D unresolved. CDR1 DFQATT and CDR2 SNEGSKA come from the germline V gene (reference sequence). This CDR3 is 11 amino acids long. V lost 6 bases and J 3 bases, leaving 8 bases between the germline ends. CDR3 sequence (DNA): TGCAGTGCCACGGTCGACACTGAAGCTTTCTTT. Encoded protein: CSATVDTEAFF.

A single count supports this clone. CDR3 DNA sequence: TGTGCCTCCAAAACAAGGGGGGGCACTGAAGCTTTCTTT. It codes for CASKTRGGTEAFF. The V gene is TRBV19, the J gene TRBJ1-1; a possible D gene is TRBD1 (6 bases). The CDR3 contains 13 residues. V lost 11 bases, J lost 4 bases, and 17 bases lay in between. Looked up from germline, CDR1 is LNHDA and CDR2 is SQIVND (reference sequence).

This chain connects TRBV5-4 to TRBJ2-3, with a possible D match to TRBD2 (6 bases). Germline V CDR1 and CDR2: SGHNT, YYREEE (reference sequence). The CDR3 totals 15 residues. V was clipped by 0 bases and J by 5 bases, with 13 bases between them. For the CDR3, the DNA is TGTGCCAGCAGCTTGGAAGAGGAGGGTATAGATACGCAGTATTTT. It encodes CASSLEEEGIDTQYF.

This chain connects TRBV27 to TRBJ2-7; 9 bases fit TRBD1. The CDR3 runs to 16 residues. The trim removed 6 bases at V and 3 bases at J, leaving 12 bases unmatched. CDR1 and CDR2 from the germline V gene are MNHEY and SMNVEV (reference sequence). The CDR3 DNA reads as TGTGCCAGCAGCCCCGCACAGGGGGCGTGGGGCTACGAGCAGTACTTC. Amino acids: CASSPAQGAWGYEQYF.

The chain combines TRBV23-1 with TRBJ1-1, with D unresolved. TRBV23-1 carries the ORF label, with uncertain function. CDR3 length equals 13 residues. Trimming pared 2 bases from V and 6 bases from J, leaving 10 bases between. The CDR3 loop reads CASSQGRCAEAFF. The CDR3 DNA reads TGCGCCAGCAGTCAAGGGAGATGCGCTGAAGCTTTCTTT.

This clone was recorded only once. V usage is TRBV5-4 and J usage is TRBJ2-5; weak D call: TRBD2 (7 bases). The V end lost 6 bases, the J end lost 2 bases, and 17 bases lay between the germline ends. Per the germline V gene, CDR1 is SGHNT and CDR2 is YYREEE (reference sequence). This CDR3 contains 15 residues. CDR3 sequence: CASTRRGGTQETQYF. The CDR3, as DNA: TGTGCCAGCACCCGGAGGGGGGGGACGCAAGAGACCCAGTACTTC.

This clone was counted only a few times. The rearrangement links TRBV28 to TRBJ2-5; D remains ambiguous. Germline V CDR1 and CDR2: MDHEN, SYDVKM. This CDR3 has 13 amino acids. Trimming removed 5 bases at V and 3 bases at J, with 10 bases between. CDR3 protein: CASSPPPEETQYF. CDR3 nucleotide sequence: TGTGCCAGCAGTCCCCCTCCCGAAGAGACCCAGTACTTC.

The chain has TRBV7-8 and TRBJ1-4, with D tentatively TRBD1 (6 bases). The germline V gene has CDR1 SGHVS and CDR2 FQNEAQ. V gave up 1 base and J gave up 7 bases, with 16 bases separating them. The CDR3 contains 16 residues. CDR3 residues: CASSLGVWGLGEKLFF. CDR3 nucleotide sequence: TGTGCCAGCAGCTTAGGAGTTTGGGGGCTCGGTGAAAAACTGTTTTTT.

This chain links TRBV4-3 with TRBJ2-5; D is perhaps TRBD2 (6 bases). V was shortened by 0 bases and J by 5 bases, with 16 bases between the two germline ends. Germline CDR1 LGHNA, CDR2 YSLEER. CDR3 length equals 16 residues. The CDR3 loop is CASSQELAGGRETQYF. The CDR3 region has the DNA TGCGCCAGCAGCCAAGAACTAGCTGGGGGACGGGAGACCCAGTACTTC.

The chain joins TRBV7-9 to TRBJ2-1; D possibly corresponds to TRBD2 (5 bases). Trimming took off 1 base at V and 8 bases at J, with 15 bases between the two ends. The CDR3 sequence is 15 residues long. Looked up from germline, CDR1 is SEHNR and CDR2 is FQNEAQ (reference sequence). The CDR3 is CASSLEAAVRDEQFF. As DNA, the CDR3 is TGTGCCAGCAGCTTAGAAGCTGCGGTGCGGGATGAGCAGTTCTTC.

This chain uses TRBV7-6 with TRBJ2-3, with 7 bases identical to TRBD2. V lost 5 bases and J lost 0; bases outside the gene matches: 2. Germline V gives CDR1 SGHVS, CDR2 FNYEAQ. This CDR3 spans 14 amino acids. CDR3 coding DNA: TGTGCCAGCAGCCGGGGACTAAGCACAGATACGCAGTATTTT. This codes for CASSRGLSTDTQYF.